This note documents a single T cell receptor beta chain sequence. This clone has a handful of counts. The antigen this receptor binds is unknown. No base qualities exist here, and no much larger clone lies one base off it. This specimen comes from a study of blood T cell repertoires in COVID-19 (dated by TCRdb to 2020 to 2021). For the wider study: Samples from collaborators originated in the United States, Italy and Spain and spanned both the acute and convalescent phases of COVID-19. The prospective study material was composed of cDNA or gDNA derived from T cells, B-cell-depleted T cells, or PBMCs. Deeply sampled blood TCRbeta repertoires from subjects exposed to, actively infected with, or recovered from COVID-19 were included in the dataset. The repertoires were released in a freely available public database intended as a resource for research on the immune response to SARS-CoV-2. The samples were drawn from two sources: the first 160 participants of the ongoing ImmuneRACE study, and 1,000 to 1,500 subjects contributed by 6 global collaborators. Nearly every sample came with metadata listing a de-identified subject ID, COVID-19 status, age in years and sex. Where HLA class I and class II types were available, the types were taken from metadata supplied by the sample provider, not from assay-based typing.

In the prospective study, participants were about 18 to 95 years old, resided in about 25 geographic areas of the United States, and were enrolled through a virtual design. In the prospective study, cohorts were assigned on the basis of participant-reported clinical history obtained from a screening survey and a study questionnaire. A participant counted as exposed if, within 2 weeks of entering the study, that participant had been in contact with someone who had a PCR-confirmed or clinician-diagnosed COVID-19 case. Each participant in the prospective study had whole blood, serum and a nasopharyngeal or oropharyngeal swab collected by mobile phlebotomists. Prospective study participants could optionally give additional blood draws and questionnaires over a roughly 2-month period. Blood samples from the prospective study were shipped frozen or at room temperature prior to DNA extraction. General findings and caveats noted by the study authors: The quantity of clinical and demographic metadata differed by source and by participant and was supplied without curation.

TCRbeta CDR3 regions were amplified from genomic DNA using the immunoSEQ Assay, a bias-controlled multiplex PCR. As for how the authors treated the data: The number of nucleated cells in each sample was estimated by amplification of reference gene primers within the assay. Sequence reads were collapsed and filtered to measure the absolute abundance of every unique TCRbeta CDR3 rearrangement. For each sample, productive Simpson clonality was calculated as the square root of Simpson's diversity index across productive rearrangements. The table was pulled from immuneACCESS by TCRdb, which kept in-frame rearrangements only. Such tables lose some clones; where checked, under half of the loss comes from unresolved V genes, and the rest has no known cause. For V, J and clone size, that table is used; D and trimming come from the DNA. Within this sample are 150,000 to 200,000 clones, with approximately 80% of them counted one time only. Approximately 5.3% of the sample comes from the top ten.

The TCR comes from a man aged 70 or older who had been exposed to COVID-19. The sequenced sample consisted of PBMCs or T cells enriched from blood (not recorded which).

The CDR3 loop reads CASSPPRGRGNEQFF. The DNA sequence is TGTGCCAGCAGCCCCCCTAGAGGGAGAGGGAATGAGCAGTTCTTC. The chain is made from TRBV9 and TRBJ2-1; the D gene is perhaps TRBD2, from 5 matching bases. Based on the germline V gene, the CDR1 and CDR2 sequences are SGDLS and YYNGEE. There are 15 amino acids in the CDR3, from cysteine to phenylalanine inclusive. This entry keeps only the CDR3 DNA: 45 bases, framed from base 1. V is cut by 4 bases and J by 7 bases, and the space between the germline ends is 18 bases.